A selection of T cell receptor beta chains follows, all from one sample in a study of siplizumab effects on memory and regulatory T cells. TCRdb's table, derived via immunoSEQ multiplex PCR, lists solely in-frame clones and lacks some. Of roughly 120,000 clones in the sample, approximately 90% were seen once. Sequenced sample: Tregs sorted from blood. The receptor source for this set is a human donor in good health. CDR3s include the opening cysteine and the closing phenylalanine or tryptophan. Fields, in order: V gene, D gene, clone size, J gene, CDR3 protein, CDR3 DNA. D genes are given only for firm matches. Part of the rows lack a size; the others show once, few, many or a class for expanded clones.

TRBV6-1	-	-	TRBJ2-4	CASSELAKNIQYF	TGTGCCAGCAGTGAACTCGCCAAAAACATTCAGTACTTC
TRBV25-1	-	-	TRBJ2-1	CASSDRALIKYNEQFF	TGTGCCAGCAGTGATCGGGCTCTTATCAAATACAATGAGCAGTTCTTC
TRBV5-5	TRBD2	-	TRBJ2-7	CASRPGGGNSYEQYF	TGTGCCAGCAGGCCTGGGGGAGGGAACTCCTACGAGCAGTACTTC
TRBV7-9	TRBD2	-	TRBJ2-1	CASSPRLAGLVDEQFF	TGTGCCAGCAGCCCGAGACTAGCGGGATTAGTCGATGAGCAGTTCTTC
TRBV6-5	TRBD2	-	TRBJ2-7	CASSFLTSGPSYEQYF	TGTGCCAGCAGTTTCCTAACTAGCGGCCCCTCCTACGAGCAGTACTTC
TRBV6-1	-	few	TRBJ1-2	CASQRRSGPIYGYTF	TGTGCCAGCCAAAGACGTTCCGGACCAATCTATGGCTACACCTTC
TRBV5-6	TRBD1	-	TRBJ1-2	CASSGDRGRSVNGYTF	TGTGCCAGCAGCGGGGACAGGGGGCGCAGTGTGAATGGCTACACCTTC
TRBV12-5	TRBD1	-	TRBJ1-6	CASGPGQGNSPLHF	TGTGCTAGTGGACCCGGACAGGGTAATTCACCCCTCCACTTT
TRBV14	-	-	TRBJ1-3	CASSQVSAGRVSGNTIYF	TGTGCCAGCAGCCAAGTTTCGGCAGGGAGGGTCTCTGGAAACACCATATATTTT
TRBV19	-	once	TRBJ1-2	CASSNPGQTVYGYTF	TGTGCCAGTAGTAACCCAGGACAGACGGTTTATGGCTACACCTTC
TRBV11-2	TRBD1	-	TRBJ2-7	CASSSWTGLHEQYF	TGTGCCAGCAGCTCCTGGACAGGGTTGCACGAGCAGTACTTC